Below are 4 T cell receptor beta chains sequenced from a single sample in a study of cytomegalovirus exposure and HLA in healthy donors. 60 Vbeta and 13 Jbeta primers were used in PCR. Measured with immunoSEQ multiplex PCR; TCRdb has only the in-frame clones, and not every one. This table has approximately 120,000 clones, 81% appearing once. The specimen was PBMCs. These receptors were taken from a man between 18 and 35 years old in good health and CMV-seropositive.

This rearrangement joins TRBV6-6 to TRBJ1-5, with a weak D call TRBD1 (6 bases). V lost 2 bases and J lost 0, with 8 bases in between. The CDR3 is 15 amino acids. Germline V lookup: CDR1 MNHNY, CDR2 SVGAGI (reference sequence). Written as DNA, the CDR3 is TGTGCCAGCAGTTACCGGGACAATAGCAATCAGCCCCAGCATTTT. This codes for CASSYRDNSNQPQHF.

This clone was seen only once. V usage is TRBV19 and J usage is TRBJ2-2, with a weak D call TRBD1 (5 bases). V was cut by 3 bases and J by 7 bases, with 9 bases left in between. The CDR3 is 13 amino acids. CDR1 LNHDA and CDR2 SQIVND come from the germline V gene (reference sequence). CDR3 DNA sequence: TGTGCCAGTAGTATTGGGGCCGGCGGGGAGCTGTTTTTT. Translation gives CASSIGAGGELFF. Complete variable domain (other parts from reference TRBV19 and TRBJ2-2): DGGITQSPKYLFRKEGQNVTLSCEQNLNHDAMYWYRQDPGQGLRLIYYSQIVNDFQKGDIAEGYSVSREKKESFPLTVTSAQKNPTAFYLCASSIGAGGELFFGEGSRLTVL.

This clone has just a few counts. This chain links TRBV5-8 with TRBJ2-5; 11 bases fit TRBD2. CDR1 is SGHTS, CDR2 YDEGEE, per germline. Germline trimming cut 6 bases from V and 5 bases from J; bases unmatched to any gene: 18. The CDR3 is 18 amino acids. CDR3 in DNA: TGTGCCAGCACCTTATTACCCTCACTAGCGGGGGTTGGCGAGACCCAGTACTTC. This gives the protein CASTLLPSLAGVGETQYF.

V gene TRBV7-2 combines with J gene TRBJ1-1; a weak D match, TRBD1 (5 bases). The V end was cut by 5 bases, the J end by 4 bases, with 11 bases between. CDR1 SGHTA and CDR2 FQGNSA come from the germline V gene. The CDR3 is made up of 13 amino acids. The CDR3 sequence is CASSRQGSTEAFF. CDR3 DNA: TGTGCCAGCAGCCGGCAGGGAAGCACTGAAGCTTTCTTT. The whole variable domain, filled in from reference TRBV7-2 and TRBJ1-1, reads GAGVSQSPSNKVTEKGKDVELRCDPISGHTALYWYRQSLGQGLEFLIYFQGNSAPDKSGLPSDRFSAERTGGSVSTLTIQRTQQEDSAVYLCASSRQGSTEAFFGQGTRLTVV.